Listed below are T cell receptor beta chains from one sample, sequenced in a study of glioma-infiltrating T cells. TCRdb itself ran the multiplex PCR reads through MiXCR, one entry per CDR3 protein. The sample has tens of thousands of distinct CDR3 sequences, about 23% seen once. Sequencing was done on a sample of glioma tissue, nonneoplastic brain tissue, or PBMCs (not recorded which). These receptor sequences come from a human donor with low-grade glioma or glioblastoma, undergoing nonglioma brain surgery, or in good health (not recorded which). The CDR3 runs from the conserved cysteine through the conserved F or W. The D gene is left open where the match is weak. Not all rows give a size; the values are once, few, many and, for expanded clones, a class.

clone size	J gene	V gene	D gene	CDR3 DNA	CDR3 protein
NA	TRBJ1-6	TRBV5-1	TRBD1	TGCGCCAGCAGCCCGGGACAGGGGGCATCGTATAATTCACCCCTCCACTTT	CASSPGQGASYNSPLHF
medium-sized	TRBJ1-1	TRBV6-1	NA	TGTGCCAGCATTAGGGCCACTGAAGCTTTCTTT	CASIRATEAFF
many	TRBJ2-7	TRBV5-4	NA	TGTGCCAGCAGCTCAGGCCGGGGAACCTACGAGCAGTACTTC	CASSSGRGTYEQYF
many	TRBJ2-2	TRBV6-5	NA	TGTGCCAGCAGTTACTCCGGCGCCACCGGGGAGCTGTTTTTT	CASSYSGATGELFF
many	TRBJ2-1	TRBV12-3/TRBV12-4	TRBD2	TGTGCCAGCAGTTTAGGGGGAGGGGCGTACAATGAGCAGTTCTTC	CASSLGGGAYNEQFF
once	TRBJ1-1	TRBV6-1	NA	TGTGCCAGCAGTGAAGCGCTCGGGACACCCATTCTAGCTTCCTTT	CASSEALGTPILASF
NA	TRBJ1-1	TRBV29-1	NA	TGCAGCGCTGAAAACAGGGAAGACACTGAAGCTTTCTTT	CSAENREDTEAFF
many	TRBJ1-3	TRBV6-1	NA	TGTGCCAGCAGAGCGGACGGCTCTGGAAACACCATATATTTT	CASRADGSGNTIYF
NA	TRBJ2-1	TRBV27	TRBD2	TGTGCCAGCAGCTGGGGGGGAACAGCCTATGAGCAGTTCTTC	CASSWGGTAYEQFF
many	TRBJ2-1	TRBV20-1	NA	TGCAGTGCTTCCCTAGGGAGCTCCTACAATGAGCAGTTCTTC	CSASLGSSYNEQFF
many	TRBJ2-7	TRBV4-1	NA	TGCGCCAGCAGCCAAGATTCGAGGGGCTACGAGCAGTACTTC	CASSQDSRGYEQYF
many	TRBJ1-3	TRBV2	TRBD1	TGTGCCAGCAGTCCCCCGGGGGACAGGGCATTCCTCTCTGGAAACACCATATATTTT	CASSPPGDRAFLSGNTIYF
many	TRBJ1-1	TRBV5-1	NA	TGCGCCAGCAGCCAGAACCTCGGCACTGAAGCTTTCTTT	CASSQNLGTEAFF
NA	TRBJ2-2	TRBV7-7	NA	TGTGCCAGCAGCTTAACGGGGGTGAACACCGGGGAGCTGTTTTTT	CASSLTGVNTGELFF
many	TRBJ1-5	TRBV12-3/TRBV12-4	NA	TGTGCCAGCAGTTTTTGGGCTCAGCCCCAGCATTTT	CASSFWAQPQHF
many	TRBJ2-1	TRBV7-2	TRBD2	TGTGCCAGCAGTCCCAGCGGGGGGGTCTACAATGAGCAGTTCTTC	CASSPSGGVYNEQFF
many	TRBJ1-1	TRBV6-1	NA	TGTGCCAGCAGTACCTTCGTGGGGCGTCCGAACACTGAAGCTTTCTTT	CASSTFVGRPNTEAFF
many	TRBJ2-3	TRBV20-1	NA	TGCAGTGCTTCGAACCGGGATACGCAGTATTTT	CSASNRDTQYF
many	TRBJ2-7	TRBV3-1	TRBD2	TGTGCCAGCAGCCGCTCCGGCGGGAGGCCCTACGAGCAGTACTTC	CASSRSGGRPYEQYF
many	TRBJ1-1	TRBV20-1	TRBD1	TGCAGTGTCTCACAGGGGGCGGATGATGAAGCTTTCTTT	CSVSQGADDEAFF
many	TRBJ1-2	TRBV2	NA	TGTGCCAGACAATCGGTATGGCCAGGGAATTATGGCTACACCTTC	CARQSVWPGNYGYTF
few	TRBJ2-3	TRBV19	NA	TGTGCCAGTAGTACCCTGAGGGGGGATACGCAGTATTTT	CASSTLRGDTQYF
many	TRBJ1-1	TRBV5-4	NA	TGTGCCAGCAGCTATTACAGCCGACAGGCTCCTGAAGCTTTCTTT	CASSYYSRQAPEAFF
many	TRBJ1-6	TRBV25-1	NA	TGTGCCAGCACGCAGGGATCCTATAATTCACCCCTCCACTTT	CASTQGSYNSPLHF
NA	TRBJ1-1	TRBV6-6	NA	TGTGCCAGCGGAGGCGGGGGGACGAACACTGAAGCTTTCTTT	CASGGGGTNTEAFF
few	TRBJ1-1	TRBV12-3/TRBV12-4	TRBD1	TGTGCCAGCAGGGATCAGGGGGGGAACACTGAAGCTTTCTTT	CASRDQGGNTEAFF
few	TRBJ1-1	TRBV7-6	NA	TGTGCCAGCAGCCCAGGGGCTTCGAACACTGAAGCTTTCTTT	CASSPGASNTEAFF
many	TRBJ2-1	TRBV20-1	TRBD2	TGCAGTGCCGGGAAGCGGGGTGGATCCTACAATGAGCAGTTCTTC	CSAGKRGGSYNEQFF
NA	TRBJ2-3	TRBV2	TRBD2	TGTGCCAGCAGGCGGACTAGCGGGAGTCGCGCAGATACGCAGTATTTT	CASRRTSGSRADTQYF
NA	TRBJ2-7	TRBV15	TRBD1	TGTGCCACCAGCAGTCGGACAGGGATCTCCTACGAGCAGTACTTC	CATSSRTGISYEQYF
many	TRBJ2-2	TRBV6-1	NA	TGTGCCAGCAGTTCGGATCGGAACACCGGGGAGCTGTTTTTT	CASSSDRNTGELFF
NA	TRBJ2-1	TRBV6-2/TRBV6-3	NA	TGTGCCAGCGGAACAGGGTTGAGGCAGCTCTTC	CASGTGLRQLF
many	TRBJ1-6	TRBV2	TRBD1	TGTGCCAGCAATCTTCCGGGACAGAATAATTCACCCCTCCACTTT	CASNLPGQNNSPLHF